The 13 T cell receptor beta chains in this list originate from one sample, sequenced in a study of CD8 T cells in Susac syndrome. An amount of RNA that ranged from roughly 0.45 to 1 ug was reverse transcribed with random hexamers. From the immunoSEQ multiplex PCR reads, TCRdb called clonotypes with MiXCR, one entry per CDR3 protein. The sample contains about 240,000 distinct CDR3 sequences, 90% to 96% of which appear only once. The sample taken for sequencing was CD4+ T cells from PBMCs. Receptors were obtained from a human donor with Susac syndrome.

The V and J genes are TRBV28 and TRBJ2-7, with D uncertain. This CDR3 is 13 amino acids long. Germline CDR1 is MDHEN and CDR2 is SYDVKM. V lost 6 bases and J 3 bases, leaving 12 bases between the germline ends. The CDR3 sequence is CASSPDGNYEQYF. In DNA, the CDR3 is TGTGCCAGCAGCCCAGATGGTAACTACGAGCAGTACTTC.

V gene TRBV4-1 combines with J gene TRBJ2-2; 8 nucleotides line up with TRBD1. The ends lost 0 bases at V and 5 bases at J; junction bases unmatched: 5. Looked up from germline, CDR1 is MGHRA and CDR2 is YSYEKL. The length of the CDR3 is 16 residues. The DNA of the CDR3 is TGCGCCAGCAGCCAAGAAGGACAGGGACGAACCGGGGAGCTGTTTTTT. It translates to CASSQEGQGRTGELFF.

This chain connects TRBV12-3 or TRBV12-4 to TRBJ2-1; D remains ambiguous. This CDR3 comprises 14 residues. With 5 bases removed from V and 12 bases from J, the gap between germline ends came to 20 bases. The CDR3 protein is CASSLSPKEYLQFF. DNA for the CDR3: TGTGCCAGCAGTCTGAGCCCTAAGGAATATCTGCAGTTCTTC.

V usage is TRBV6-5 and J usage is TRBJ1-5; no clear D gene. The V and J ends lost 4 bases and 2 bases respectively, with 9 bases between them. The CDR3 covers 14 residues. In germline, CDR1 is MNHEY, CDR2 SVGAGI. The CDR3 loop reads CASSSRWGNQPQHF. In DNA, the CDR3 is TGTGCCAGCAGTTCGAGGTGGGGCAATCAGCCCCAGCATTTT.

This chain connects TRBV25-1 to TRBJ1-2; D unclear. The V gene's germline CDR1 is MGHDK and CDR2 SYGVNS. Trimming shortened V by 2 bases and J by 4 bases, and 2 bases separated the two germline ends. This CDR3 region has 11 residues. CDR3 loop: CASSEIYGYTF. The CDR3 coding sequence is TGTGCCAGCAGTGAAATCTATGGCTACACCTTC.

V and J are TRBV20-1 and TRBJ2-1; possible D gene TRBD2, 6 bases. Deletions cut 1 base from V and 3 bases from J, with 10 bases between. The germline V gene has CDR1 DFQATT and CDR2 SNEGSKA (reference sequence). The CDR3 loop spans 14 amino acids. This CDR3 reads CSARGSGNYNEQFF. The CDR3 DNA is TGCAGTGCTAGAGGTAGCGGAAACTACAATGAGCAGTTCTTC.

The chain is built from TRBV20-1 and TRBJ2-7, with TRBD2 identical over 10 bases. V lost 0 bases and J lost 3; bases outside the gene matches: 8. Per the germline V gene, CDR1 is DFQATT and CDR2 is SNEGSKA (reference sequence). This CDR3 is built from 16 residues. As DNA, the CDR3 is TGCAGTGCTAGAGATCGGCTAGCGGGAGATATCTACGAGCAGTACTTC. Protein product: CSARDRLAGDIYEQYF.

The table lists this clonotype with a count of one. CDR3 coding DNA: TGTGCCAGCAGTCACGAAGTGAACACTGAAGCTTTCTTT. It codes for CASSHEVNTEAFF. The V and J genes are TRBV12-3 or TRBV12-4 and TRBJ1-1; D remains unclear. Trimming removed 5 bases from V and 0 bases from J, with 7 bases in between. This CDR3 has 13 amino acids.

This clonotype was counted a single time. The chain carries TRBV20-1 and TRBJ2-3; D unclear. This CDR3 comprises 12 residues. From germline, CDR1 is DFQATT and CDR2 SNEGSKA (reference sequence). Trimming took 5 bases from V and 3 from J, leaving 9 bases between them. In DNA form, the CDR3 reads TGCAGTGCTGGTTGGGTTACAGATACGCAGTATTTT. Translating it yields CSAGWVTDTQYF.

This clonotype came up a few times. The chain combines TRBV5-1 with TRBJ2-5; D possibly matches TRBD1 or TRBD2 (5 bases each). The V gene's germline CDR1 is SGHRS and CDR2 YFSETQ. Trimming took 6 bases from V and 2 from J, leaving 14 bases between them. The CDR3 covers 14 residues. The CDR3 sequence: CASTLGAGQETQYF. CDR3 in DNA: TGCGCCAGCACACTCGGGGCAGGGCAAGAGACCCAGTACTTC.

This clonotype was counted a single time. This chain uses TRBV2 with TRBJ2-7; tentative D call: TRBD2 (5 bases). Trimming took 6 bases from V and 6 from J, leaving 18 bases between them. This CDR3 region has 14 residues. Germline V lookup: CDR1 SNHLY, CDR2 FYNNEI. This chain's CDR3 is CASSPRRPPPEQYF. CDR3 in DNA: TGTGCCAGCAGCCCCAGGAGGCCCCCCCCCGAGCAGTACTTC.

The chain combines TRBV4-1 with TRBJ2-5; D might be TRBD1 (5 bases). Germline V gene data show CDR1 as MGHRA and CDR2 as YSYEKL. Trimming took off 0 bases at V and 11 bases at J, with 10 bases between the two ends. The CDR3 contains 12 residues. The CDR3 region has the DNA TGCGCCAGCAGCCAAGATAGGGCAGGGCAGTACTTC. Translation gives CASSQDRAGQYF.

V usage is TRBV7-2 and J usage is TRBJ2-7; a weak D match, TRBD2 (5 bases). V lost 3 bases and J lost 3, with 9 bases in between. This CDR3 spans 13 amino acids. Germline V CDR1 and CDR2: SGHTA, FQGNSA. The CDR3 region is CASSLTAGYEQYF. CDR3 DNA sequence: TGTGCCAGCAGCTTGACTGCGGGCTACGAGCAGTACTTC.